This T cell receptor (beta chain) was identified during a study of long-term antiretroviral therapy in people with HIV. Researchers ran immunoSEQ v3.0 at survey level. Assay used: immunoSEQ multiplex PCR; TCRdb lists only in-frame clones, some missing. Seen here are 39,000 or so clones, more than 65% observed once, and the top ten hold 6% to 7%. Trimming shortened V by 8 bases and J by 0 bases, and 14 bases separated the two germline ends. Germline V lookup: CDR1 SGHDN, CDR2 FVKESK. This CDR3 is built from 15 residues. The source of this sequence is a young man with HIV. Sequenced material: unsorted PBMCs, taken 0.6 years after starting antiretroviral therapy. J is TRBJ2-1 and V is TRBV14; D assignment may be TRBD1 or TRBD2 (5 bases each). CDR3 bases: TGTGCCAGCGGCCGGGGCGAGAGCTCCTACAATGAGCAGTTCTTC. Amino acids: CASGRGESSYNEQFF.